Each of the 14 T cell receptor beta chains below was sequenced from the same sample in a study of blood T cells in healthy people across ages. Primers used in a second PCR of roughly 6 to 11 cycles were a sample-barcoded 5' primer and a J-beta primer mix. TCRdb re-called the 5' RACE reads through MiXCR, storing one row per CDR3 protein. Of about 780,000 distinct CDR3 sequences in the sample, about half were seen once. Sequencing used blood. The source is a man older than 75 in good health.

V gene TRBV3-1 combines with J gene TRBJ2-7, with 10 bases aligning to TRBD1. The V segment lost 1 base and the J segment 5 bases; nucleotides outside the gene matches: 5. There are 15 residues in the CDR3. CDR1 and CDR2 (germline): LGHDT, YNNKEL (reference sequence). The CDR3: CASSQGKGTGDEQYF. Here the CDR3 DNA reads TGTGCCAGCAGCCAAGGGAAGGGGACAGGGGACGAGCAGTACTTC.

This clonotype has only a few counts. V gene TRBV7-2 combines with J gene TRBJ2-7; tentative D call: TRBD1 (6 bases). From germline, CDR1 is SGHTA and CDR2 FQGNSA. CDR3 length: 15 amino acids. The ends were cut back, 2 bases at V and 3 bases at J, with 14 bases in the middle. The CDR3 is CASSLIGRGNYEQYF. CDR3 nucleotide sequence: TGTGCCAGCAGCTTAATTGGCAGGGGAAACTACGAGCAGTACTTC.

This clonotype came up a few times. The chain has TRBV20-1 and TRBJ2-5; D may be TRBD1 or TRBD2 (5 bases each). The CDR3 totals 13 residues. V was pared by 5 bases and J by 5 bases, with 15 bases between. The germline V gene encodes CDR1 DFQATT and CDR2 SNEGSKA (reference sequence). CDR3 in amino acids: CSAPGTGVETQYF. CDR3 in DNA: TGCAGTGCTCCGGGGACCGGCGTGGAGACCCAGTACTTC.

V usage is TRBV5-1 and J usage is TRBJ2-6, with 9 bases aligning to TRBD1. V gave up 4 bases and J gave up 0 bases; unmatched junction bases: 8. This CDR3 contains 18 residues. The germline gives CDR1 SGHRS, CDR2 YFSETQ. CDR3 sequence reads: CASSMATGGGSGANVLTF. DNA for the CDR3: TGCGCCAGCAGCATGGCGACAGGGGGAGGCTCTGGGGCCAACGTCCTGACTTTC.

This chain links TRBV20-1 with TRBJ1-2; TRBD1 matches at 7 bases. The J segment lost 7 bases and the V segment lost 2 bases, leaving 13 bases of the junction unmatched. CDR3 length: 15 residues. Germline CDR1 and CDR2: DFQATT and SNEGSKA (reference sequence). For the CDR3, the DNA is TGCAGTGCTAGATTGCCCCTACAGGGGCCAGGTGGCTACACCTTC. Its protein is CSARLPLQGPGGYTF.

The CDR3 DNA reads as TGTGCCAGCAGTAACAGGGGGCGTCGGAACATTCAGTACTTC. Translation gives CASSNRGRRNIQYF. The genes are TRBV7-2 and TRBJ2-5, with 9 bases matching TRBD1. The end of the DNA aligns better with TRBJ2-4, so the J call may be wrong. The CDR3 covers 14 residues. Germline V lookup: CDR1 SGHTA, CDR2 FQGNSA.

This clonotype showed up just once. V usage is TRBV5-1 and J usage is TRBJ2-4; a weak D match, TRBD1 (5 bases). Judging by the DNA end, TRBJ2-7 fits better; the J call may be wrong. The germline V gene encodes CDR1 SGHRS and CDR2 YFSETQ. This CDR3 is built from 14 residues. CDR3 loop: CASYTGLGTYEQYF. The CDR3 DNA reads as TGCGCCAGTTACACAGGCTTGGGCACCTACGAGCAGTACTTC.

The chain combines TRBV27 with TRBJ2-1, with 8 bases matching TRBD2. Germline V gives CDR1 MNHEY, CDR2 SMNVEV (reference sequence). V was clipped by 2 bases and J by 0 bases; unmatched bases: 6. CDR3 size: 17 residues. CDR3 nucleotides: TGTGCCAGCAGTTTAGAAAGCGGGAGAGCCTCCTACAATGAGCAGTTCTTC. Its protein is CASSLESGRASYNEQFF.

This clonotype turned up a few times. The chain couples TRBV10-2 to TRBJ2-7; 9 nucleotides align to TRBD1. The CDR3 loop spans 14 amino acids. Trimming removed 6 bases from V and 4 bases from J; junction bases left unmatched: 7. Germline CDR1 is WSHSY and CDR2 is SAAADI. CDR3 loop: CASRSGTGIYEQYF. CDR3 DNA sequence: TGCGCCAGCAGATCCGGGACAGGGATTTACGAGCAGTACTTC.

V usage is TRBV6-5 and J usage is TRBJ1-1; 8 bases agree with TRBD1. Germline V gives CDR1 MNHEY, CDR2 SVGAGI. This CDR3 region has 13 residues. The V segment lost 5 bases and the J segment 11 bases; nucleotides outside the gene matches: 10. The DNA of the CDR3 is TGTGCCAGCAGTCCGGACAGGGCTCTGAGGGCTTTCTTT. It specifies CASSPDRALRAFF.

This clonotype appeared a few times. V gene TRBV5-1 combines with J gene TRBJ2-1; D possibly corresponds to TRBD2 (6 bases). Germline V gene data show CDR1 as SGHRS and CDR2 as YFSETQ. The V gene lost 6 bases and the J gene lost 5 bases, with 15 bases spanning the gap. The CDR3 sequence is 14 residues long. In DNA form, the CDR3 reads TGCGCCAGCAACGTGGGCGGGGCGAACAATGAGCAGTTCTTC. This codes for CASNVGGANNEQFF.

This clonotype was observed once. The rearrangement uses TRBV28 and TRBJ2-5; 9 nucleotides match TRBD1. Per the germline V gene, CDR1 is MDHEN and CDR2 is SYDVKM. The junction had 6 bases not matched to a gene; V was cut back by 3 bases and J by 1 base. The CDR3 runs to 16 residues. CDR3 residues: CASSLPGTGTQETQYF. In DNA form, the CDR3 reads TGTGCCAGCAGTTTGCCCGGGACAGGGACCCAAGAGACCCAGTACTTC.

The chain uses TRBV20-1 and TRBJ2-5; possible D gene TRBD1, 6 bases. The CDR3 extends over 11 amino acids. Germline V gene sequence: CDR1 DFQATT, CDR2 SNEGSKA (reference sequence). Trimming took 6 bases from V and 13 from J, leaving 18 bases between them. CDR3 amino acids: CSAPQGRLPYF. The CDR3 DNA is TGCAGTGCCCCACAGGGACGTCTCCCGTACTTC.

This clonotype showed up many times. V is TRBV29-1 and J is TRBJ2-1, with D possibly being TRBD2 (7 bases). CDR1 is SQVTM, CDR2 ANQGSEA, per germline. Trimming cost V 4 bases and J 4 bases, with 14 bases left between them. This CDR3 is 14 amino acids long. This chain's CDR3 is CSVGGGALYNEQFF. Here the CDR3 DNA reads TGCAGCGTTGGGGGGGGGGCCTTATACAATGAGCAGTTCTTC.